Detailed here is one T cell receptor (beta chain). From germline, CDR1 is DFQATT and CDR2 SNEGSKA (reference sequence). The CDR3 sequence is 16 residues long. V shed 5 bases and J 0 bases; nucleotides not matched to a gene: 10. TCRdb processed the RT-PCR reads anew with MiXCR; each CDR3 protein has one entry. In the table there are fewer than 800,000 distinct CDR3 sequences, approximately 14% of which are singletons. This receptor was taken from a female donor in good health, serving as a healthy control. This sequence joins TRBV20-1 and TRBJ2-1; TRBD1 agrees at 7 bases. Sequencing used memory CD4+ T cells from blood. CDR3 in amino acids: CSAARSGGSSYNEQFF. In nucleotides, the CDR3 is TGCAGTGCTGCACGTTCAGGGGGAAGCTCCTACAATGAGCAGTTCTTC.